The 7 T cell receptor beta chains reported below all come from one sample, sequenced in a study of human T cells and chemical hapten exposure. Time point reported: patch test 2, 6 weeks after DPC sensitization. The treatment here: therapeutic diphenylcyclopropenone sensitization with weekly scalp DPC. TCRdb reprocessed the RACE reads with MiXCR, giving one entry per CDR3 protein. The repertoire holds about 400,000 distinct CDR3 sequences, with nearly 6.5% as singletons. Sequencing was performed on whole blood, taken in connection with sensitization to the hapten diphenylcyclopropenone (DPC). These receptors came from a woman younger than 30 with alopecia areata. Some clones in this sample may be carry-over from other donors' samples.

This clonotype was found a few times. The V and J genes are TRBV15 and TRBJ1-5, with D perhaps TRBD1 (5 bases). The CDR3 runs to 17 residues. V was shortened by 1 base and J by 3 bases, with 16 bases between the two germline ends. Per the germline V gene, CDR1 is LNHNV and CDR2 is YYDKDF (reference sequence). In nucleotides, the CDR3 is TGTGCCACCAGCAGAGTCATCATCGGGGGGTTCAATCAGCCCCAGCATTTT. This translates into CATSRVIIGGFNQPQHF.

This clonotype was observed a handful of times. The rearrangement links TRBV10-3 to TRBJ2-7, with D maybe TRBD1 (5 bases). The V gene's germline CDR1 is ENHRY and CDR2 SYGVKD. V lost 3 bases, J lost 1 base, and 10 bases lay in between. The CDR3 covers 14 residues. CDR3 sequence: CAISDPTASYEQYF. DNA of the CDR3: TGTGCCATCAGTGACCCGACAGCTTCCTACGAGCAGTACTTC.

This clonotype has a handful of counts. V gene TRBV6-5 combines with J gene TRBJ2-3, with 11 bases matching TRBD2. CDR1 MNHEY and CDR2 SVGAGI come from the germline V gene. The CDR3 is made up of 15 amino acids. Unmatched junction bases numbered 6, after V lost 5 bases and J lost 5 bases. DNA for the CDR3: TGTGCCAGCAGTGTAGCGGGGGGGCAGGGAGATACGCAGTATTTT. Translation gives CASSVAGGQGDTQYF.

The V and J genes are TRBV5-1 and TRBJ1-5, with 10 bases matching TRBD1. Trimming removed 1 base from V and 6 bases from J; junction bases left unmatched: 13. Germline values: CDR1 SGHRS, CDR2 YFSETQ. This CDR3 is 18 amino acids long. The CDR3 region has the DNA TGCGCCAGCAGCTTGCAACAGTCGGGACAGGGGCTGGGTCAGCCCCAGCATTTT. Translation gives CASSLQQSGQGLGQPQHF.

The genes are TRBV4-3 and TRBJ2-3; D remains ambiguous. The CDR3 contains 14 residues. V gave up 5 bases and J gave up 5 bases, with 14 bases separating them. Germline assignment: CDR1 LGHNA and CDR2 YSLEER. The CDR3 reads CASSSRLMGDTQYF. The CDR3 bases are TGCGCCAGCAGCTCACGACTGATGGGAGATACGCAGTATTTT.

This clonotype was detected a few times. The chain carries TRBV6-1 and TRBJ1-4; tentative D call: TRBD1 (6 bases). Germline CDR1 and CDR2: MNHNS and SASEGT. The CDR3 has 14 residues. V was pared by 7 bases and J by 5 bases, with 14 bases between. The CDR3 sequence: CASTSGHSNEKLFF. The CDR3 DNA reads as TGTGCCAGCACATCGGGACACTCCAATGAAAAACTGTTTTTT.

The table lists this clonotype with a few counts. The chain links TRBV12-3 or TRBV12-4 to TRBJ1-4; weak D call: TRBD1 (5 bases). V was cut by 3 bases and J by 0 bases, with 8 bases left in between. There are 15 residues in the CDR3. The DNA for the CDR3 is TGTGCCAGCAGTTTTTGGGGGGCAACTAATGAAAAACTGTTTTTT. It specifies CASSFWGATNEKLFF.